This TCR beta chain was identified in a study of regulatory T cells in long-lasting Graves disease. HTBI primers from iRepertoire and Arm-PCR of CDR3 regions yielded the TCR beta libraries. Original handling: Samples revealed 60 to 70 TRBV and 14 TRBJ segments. Using its own MiXCR run on the multiplex PCR reads, TCRdb lists one record per CDR3 protein. It is TCRdb's table, rather than the study itself, that gives the V and J calls and clone size. The sample includes about 530,000 distinct CDR3 sequences, about 15% seen only once; the top ten take 25%. This clonotype was detected ten times or more. The CDR3 runs to 13 residues. The germline gives CDR1 PRHDT, CDR2 FYEKMQ (reference sequence). V was trimmed by 4 bases and J by 8 bases, leaving 11 bases between them. Time point in this sample: newly diagnosed GD, antithyroid drugs for less than 3 months. Researchers made the TCR library from RNA that was extracted from PBMCs.

These data were likewise used in another study, on T cells in Graves' hyperthyroidism and ophthalmopathy. That paper adds: The study based diagnoses on clinical symptoms, serum thyroxine and TRAb, thyroid ultrasound and orbital computed tomography. First-round RT-PCR targeting the TCR CDR3 was performed with the HTBI primer set.

This TCR came from a woman aged 35 to 60 with Graves disease. The rearrangement joins TRBV13 to TRBJ1-4, with D possibly being TRBD1 (5 bases). The sample was peripheral blood mononuclear cells (PBMCs), taken at new diagnosis, from a patient treated with antithyroid drugs. The CDR3 loop reads CASSSQGFEKLFF. The CDR3 nucleotides read TGTGCCAGCAGCTCCCAGGGTTTCGAAAAACTGTTTTTT.